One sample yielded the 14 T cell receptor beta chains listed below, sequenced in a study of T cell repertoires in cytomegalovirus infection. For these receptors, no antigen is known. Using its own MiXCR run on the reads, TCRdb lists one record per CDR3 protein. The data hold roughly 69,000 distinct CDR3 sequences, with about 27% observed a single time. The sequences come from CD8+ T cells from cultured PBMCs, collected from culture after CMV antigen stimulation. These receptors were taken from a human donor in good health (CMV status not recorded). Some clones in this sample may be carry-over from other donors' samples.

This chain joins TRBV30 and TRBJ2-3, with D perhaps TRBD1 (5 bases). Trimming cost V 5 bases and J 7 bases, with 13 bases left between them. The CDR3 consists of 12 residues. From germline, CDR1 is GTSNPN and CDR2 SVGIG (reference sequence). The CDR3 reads CAWEPRVNTQYF. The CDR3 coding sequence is TGTGCCTGGGAGCCCAGGGTTAATACGCAGTATTTT.

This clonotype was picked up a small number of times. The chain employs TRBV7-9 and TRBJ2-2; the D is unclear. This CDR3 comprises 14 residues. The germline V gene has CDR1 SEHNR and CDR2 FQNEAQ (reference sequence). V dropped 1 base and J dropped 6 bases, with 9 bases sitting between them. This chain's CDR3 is CASSLVGSPGELFF. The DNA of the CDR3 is TGTGCCAGCAGCTTAGTGGGCAGCCCCGGGGAGCTGTTTTTT.

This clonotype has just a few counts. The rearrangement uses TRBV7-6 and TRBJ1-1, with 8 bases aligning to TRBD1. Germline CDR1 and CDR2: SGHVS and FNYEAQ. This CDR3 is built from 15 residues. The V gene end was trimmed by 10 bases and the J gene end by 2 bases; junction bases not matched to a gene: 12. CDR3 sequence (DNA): TGTGCCACCTCAACCTTGGACAGGGACAACACTGAAGCTTTCTTT. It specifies CATSTLDRDNTEAFF.

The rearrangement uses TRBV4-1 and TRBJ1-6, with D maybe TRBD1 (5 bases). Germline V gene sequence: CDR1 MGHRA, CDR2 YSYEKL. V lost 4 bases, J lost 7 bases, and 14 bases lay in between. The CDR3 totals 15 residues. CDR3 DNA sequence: TGCGCCAGCAGCCCCGGGGGACCGGGGAATTCACCCCTCCACTTT. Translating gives CASSPGGPGNSPLHF.

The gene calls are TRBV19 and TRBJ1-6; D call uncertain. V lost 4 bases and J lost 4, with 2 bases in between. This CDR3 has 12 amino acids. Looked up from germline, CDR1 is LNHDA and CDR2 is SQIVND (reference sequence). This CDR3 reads CASSNYNSPLHF. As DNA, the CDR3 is TGTGCCAGTAGTAATTATAATTCACCCCTCCACTTT.

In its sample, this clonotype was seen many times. This CDR3 is CASSSPPRLGETQYF. CDR3 DNA: TGTGCCAGCAGCTCCCCCCCGCGACTGGGGGAGACCCAGTACTTC. This chain links TRBV7-2 with TRBJ2-5; no firm D call. Trimming stripped 4 bases from V and 5 bases from J, with 17 bases between. The CDR3 totals 15 residues. CDR1 and CDR2 (germline): SGHTA, FQGNSA.

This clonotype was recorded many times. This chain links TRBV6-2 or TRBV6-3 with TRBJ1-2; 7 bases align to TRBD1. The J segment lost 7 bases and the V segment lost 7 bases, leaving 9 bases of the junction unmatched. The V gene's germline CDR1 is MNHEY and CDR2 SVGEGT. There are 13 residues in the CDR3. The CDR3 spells CASKTGEVRGYTF. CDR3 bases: TGTGCCAGCAAAACAGGGGAGGTTCGTGGCTACACCTTC.

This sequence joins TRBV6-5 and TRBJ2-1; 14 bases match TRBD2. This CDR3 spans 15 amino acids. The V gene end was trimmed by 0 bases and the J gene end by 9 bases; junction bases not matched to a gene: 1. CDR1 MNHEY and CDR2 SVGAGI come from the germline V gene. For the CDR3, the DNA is TGTGCCAGCAGTTACTCGACTAGCGGGGGGGGTGAGCAGTTCTTC. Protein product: CASSYSTSGGGEQFF.

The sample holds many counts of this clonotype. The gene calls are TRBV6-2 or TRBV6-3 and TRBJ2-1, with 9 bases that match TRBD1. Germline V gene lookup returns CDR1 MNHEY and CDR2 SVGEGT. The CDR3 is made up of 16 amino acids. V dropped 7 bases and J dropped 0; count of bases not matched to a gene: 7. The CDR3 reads CASMEQGAGSYNEQFF. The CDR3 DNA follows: TGTGCCAGCATGGAACAGGGGGCTGGCTCCTACAATGAGCAGTTCTTC.

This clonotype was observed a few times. The chain's CDR3 is CASSLQASRGDEQFF. CDR3 in DNA: TGTGCCAGCAGCCTCCAAGCAAGCAGGGGAGATGAGCAGTTCTTC. The genes are TRBV7-3 and TRBJ2-1, with D perhaps TRBD1 (6 bases). With 5 bases removed from V and 8 bases from J, the gap between germline ends came to 19 bases. Germline CDR1 and CDR2: SGHTA and FQGTGA. The CDR3 contains 15 residues. The variable domain in full, completed from reference TRBV7-3 and TRBJ2-1, reads GAGVSQTPSNKVTEKGKYVELRCDPISGHTALYWYRQSLGQGPEFLIYFQGTGAADDSGLPNDRFFAVRPEGSVSTLKIQRTERGDSAVYLCASSLQASRGDEQFFGPGTRLTVL.

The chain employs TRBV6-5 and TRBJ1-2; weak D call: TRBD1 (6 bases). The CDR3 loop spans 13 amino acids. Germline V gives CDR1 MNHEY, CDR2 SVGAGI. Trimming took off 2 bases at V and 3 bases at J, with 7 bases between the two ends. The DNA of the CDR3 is TGTGCCAGCAGTTACGCAGGGGACTATGGCTACACCTTC. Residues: CASSYAGDYGYTF.

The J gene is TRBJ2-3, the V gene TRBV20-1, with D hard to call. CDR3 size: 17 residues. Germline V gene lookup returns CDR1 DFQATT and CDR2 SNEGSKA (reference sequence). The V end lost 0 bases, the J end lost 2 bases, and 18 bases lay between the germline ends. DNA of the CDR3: TGCAGTGCTAGAGATTTTAGCTCAGCCGAGAACACAGATACGCAGTATTTT. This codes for CSARDFSSAENTDTQYF.

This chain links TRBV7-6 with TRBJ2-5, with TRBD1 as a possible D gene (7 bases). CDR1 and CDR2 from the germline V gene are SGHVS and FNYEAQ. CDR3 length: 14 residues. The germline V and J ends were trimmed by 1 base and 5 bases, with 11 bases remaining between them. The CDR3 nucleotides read TGTGCCAGCAGCTTAGAGGCAGGGGGGGAGACCCAGTACTTC. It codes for CASSLEAGGETQYF. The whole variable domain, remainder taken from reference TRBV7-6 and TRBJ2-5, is GAGVSQSPRYKVTKRGQDVALRCDPISGHVSLYWYRQALGQGPEFLTYFNYEAQQDKSGLPNDRFSAERPEGSISTLTIQRTEQRDSAMYRCASSLEAGGETQYFGPGTRLLVL.

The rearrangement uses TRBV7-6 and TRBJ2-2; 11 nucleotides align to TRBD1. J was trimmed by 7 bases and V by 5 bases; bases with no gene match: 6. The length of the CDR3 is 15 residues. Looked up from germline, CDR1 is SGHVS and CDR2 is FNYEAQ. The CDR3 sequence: CASSPRDRGIGELFF. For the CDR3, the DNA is TGTGCCAGCAGCCCCAGGGACAGGGGGATCGGGGAGCTGTTTTTT.